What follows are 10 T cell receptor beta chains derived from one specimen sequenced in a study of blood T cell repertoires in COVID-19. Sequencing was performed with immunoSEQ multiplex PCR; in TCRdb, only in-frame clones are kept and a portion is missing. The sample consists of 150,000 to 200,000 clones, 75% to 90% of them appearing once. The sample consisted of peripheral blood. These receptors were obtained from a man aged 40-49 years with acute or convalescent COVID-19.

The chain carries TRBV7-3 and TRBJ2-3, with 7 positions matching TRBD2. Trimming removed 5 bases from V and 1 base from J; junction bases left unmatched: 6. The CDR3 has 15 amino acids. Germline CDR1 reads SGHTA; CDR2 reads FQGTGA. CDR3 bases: TGTGCCAGCAGCCCTCGCCGGGGGGGCACAGATACGCAGTATTTT. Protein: CASSPRRGGTDTQYF. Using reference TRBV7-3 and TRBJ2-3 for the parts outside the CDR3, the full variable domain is GAGVSQTPSNKVTEKGKYVELRCDPISGHTALYWYRQSLGQGPEFLIYFQGTGAADDSGLPNDRFFAVRPEGSVSTLKIQRTERGDSAVYLCASSPRRGGTDTQYFGPGTRLTVL.

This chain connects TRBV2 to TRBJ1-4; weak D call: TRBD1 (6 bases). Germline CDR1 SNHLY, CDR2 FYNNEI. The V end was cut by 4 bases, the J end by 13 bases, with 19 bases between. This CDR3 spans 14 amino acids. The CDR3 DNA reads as TGTGCCAGCAGTGGATTCTGGGGACATGAGGTACTGTTTTTT. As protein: CASSGFWGHEVLFF. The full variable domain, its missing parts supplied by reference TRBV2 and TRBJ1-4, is EPEVTQTPSHQVTQMGQEVILRCVPISNHLYFYWYRQILGQKVEFLVSFYNNEISEKSEIFDDQFSVERPDGSNFTLKIRSTKLEDSAMYFCASSGFWGHEVLFFGSGTQLSVL.

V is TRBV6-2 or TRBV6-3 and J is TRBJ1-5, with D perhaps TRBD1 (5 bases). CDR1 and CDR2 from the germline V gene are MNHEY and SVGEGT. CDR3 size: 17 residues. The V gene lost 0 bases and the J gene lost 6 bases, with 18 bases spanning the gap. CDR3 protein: CASSYSPSGAKSQPQHF. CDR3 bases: TGTGCCAGCAGTTACTCCCCGAGCGGGGCGAAGAGTCAGCCCCAGCATTTT.

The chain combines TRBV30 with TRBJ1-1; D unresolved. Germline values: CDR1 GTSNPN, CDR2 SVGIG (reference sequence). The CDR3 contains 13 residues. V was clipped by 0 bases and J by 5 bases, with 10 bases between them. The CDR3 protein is CAWSVWERTEAFF. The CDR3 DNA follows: TGTGCCTGGAGTGTATGGGAGCGGACTGAAGCTTTCTTT.

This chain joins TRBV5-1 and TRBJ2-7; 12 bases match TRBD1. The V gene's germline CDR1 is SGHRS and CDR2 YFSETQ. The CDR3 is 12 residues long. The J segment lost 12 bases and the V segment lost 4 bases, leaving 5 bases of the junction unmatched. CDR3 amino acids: CASSGTGGVGYF. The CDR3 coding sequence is TGCGCCAGCAGCGGGACAGGGGGCGTCGGGTACTTC. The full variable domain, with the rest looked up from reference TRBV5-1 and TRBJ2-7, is KAGVTQTPRYLIKTRGQQVTLSCSPISGHRSVSWYQQTPGQGLQFLFEYFSETQRNKGNFPGRFSGRQFSNSRSEMNVSTLELGDSALYLCASSGTGGVGYFGPGTRLTVT.

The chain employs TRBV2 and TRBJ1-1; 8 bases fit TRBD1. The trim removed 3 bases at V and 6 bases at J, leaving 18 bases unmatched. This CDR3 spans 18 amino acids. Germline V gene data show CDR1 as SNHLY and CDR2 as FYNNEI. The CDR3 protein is CASSDLLGQGALRAEAFF. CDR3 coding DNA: TGTGCCAGCAGTGACCTTTTAGGGCAGGGGGCTCTGAGAGCTGAAGCTTTCTTT.

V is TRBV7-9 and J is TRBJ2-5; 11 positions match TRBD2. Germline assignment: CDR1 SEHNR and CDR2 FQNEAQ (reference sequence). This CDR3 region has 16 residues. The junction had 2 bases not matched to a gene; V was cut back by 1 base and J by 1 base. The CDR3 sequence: CASSLVTSGAQETQYF. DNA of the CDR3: TGTGCCAGCAGCTTAGTGACTAGCGGGGCCCAAGAGACCCAGTACTTC. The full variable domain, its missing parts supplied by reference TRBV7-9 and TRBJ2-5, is DTGVSQNPRHKITKRGQNVTFRCDPISEHNRLYWYRQTLGQGPEFLTYFQNEAQLEKSRLLSDRFSAERPKGSFSTLEIQRTEQGDSAMYLCASSLVTSGAQETQYFGPGTRLLVL.

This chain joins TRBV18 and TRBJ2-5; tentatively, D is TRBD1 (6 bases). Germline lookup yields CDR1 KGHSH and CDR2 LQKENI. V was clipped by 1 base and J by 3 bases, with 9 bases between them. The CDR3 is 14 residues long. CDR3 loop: CASSPLPGEETQYF. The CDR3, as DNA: TGTGCCAGCTCACCACTTCCAGGGGAAGAGACCCAGTACTTC.

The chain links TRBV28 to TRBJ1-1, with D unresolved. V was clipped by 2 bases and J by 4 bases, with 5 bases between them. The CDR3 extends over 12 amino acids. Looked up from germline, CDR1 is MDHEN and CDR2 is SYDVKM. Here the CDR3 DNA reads TGTGCCAGCAGTTTAAGCCCCACTGAAGCTTTCTTT. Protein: CASSLSPTEAFF. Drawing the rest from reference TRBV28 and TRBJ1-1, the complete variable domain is DVKVTQSSRYLVKRTGEKVFLECVQDMDHENMFWYRQDPGLGLRLIYFSYDVKMKEKGDIPEGYSVSREKKERFSLILESASTNQTSMYLCASSLSPTEAFFGQGTRLTVV.

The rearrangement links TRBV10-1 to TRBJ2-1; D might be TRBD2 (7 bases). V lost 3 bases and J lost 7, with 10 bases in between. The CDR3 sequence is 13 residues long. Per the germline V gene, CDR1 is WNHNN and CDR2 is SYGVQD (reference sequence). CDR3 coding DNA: TGCGCCAGCAGTGACGGGGGGCGGAATGAGCAGTTCTTC. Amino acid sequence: CASSDGGRNEQFF.